The next 24 T cell receptor beta chains were all read from a single sample in a study of beta chain features in type 1 diabetes. Reverse transcription of all isolated RNA meant that expressed TCRB transcripts were sequenced. Libraries were prepared by immunoSEQ multiplex PCR; TCRdb keeps only in-frame clonotypes and omits some of them. The sample includes about 320,000 clones, approximately 15% of them seen just once. Sequencing was performed on central memory CD4+ T cells from blood. These receptors came from a man aged 30 to 45 in good health.

The chain uses TRBV7-8 and TRBJ2-3; TRBD2 agrees at 9 bases. The V gene's germline CDR1 is SGHVS and CDR2 FQNEAQ. The CDR3 is 17 residues long. V shed 4 bases, J shed 5 bases, and the junction held 13 bases outside the gene matches. CDR3 bases: TGTGCCAGCAGCTCCCCACCATTGCTAGCGGGAAAAGATACGCAGTATTTT. It yields the protein CASSSPPLLAGKDTQYF. Full variable domain (outside the CDR3, taken from reference TRBV7-8 and TRBJ2-3): GAGVSQSPRYKVAKRGQDVALRCDPISGHVSLFWYQQALGQGPEFLTYFQNEAQLDKSGLPSDRFFAERPEGSVSTLKIQRTQQEDSAVYLCASSSPPLLAGKDTQYFGPGTRLTVL.

The chain joins TRBV11-2 to TRBJ2-2; D possibly corresponds to TRBD2 (6 bases). This CDR3 is built from 15 residues. Germline values: CDR1 SGHAT, CDR2 FQNNGV. V was pared by 1 base and J by 7 bases, with 13 bases between. CDR3 nucleotides: TGTGCCAGCAGCTTAGGCACTAGCCTGGGCGGGGAGCTGTTTTTT. It encodes CASSLGTSLGGELFF.

This clone has more than one count but fewer than ten. The rearrangement joins TRBV19 to TRBJ2-1; D might be TRBD1 (5 bases). The germline CDR1 and CDR2 sequences are LNHDA and SQIVND (reference sequence). The CDR3 is 17 residues long. Trimming shortened V by 2 bases and J by 8 bases, and 22 bases separated the two germline ends. CDR3 coding DNA: TGTGCCAGTAGTATACACCAAAGGTCCCAGGGAAAGCATGAGCAGTTCTTC. This translates into CASSIHQRSQGKHEQFF.

This clone turned up a few times. V and J are TRBV7-2 and TRBJ2-4, with a possible D match to TRBD1 (5 bases). The CDR3 has 15 amino acids. Germline CDR1 and CDR2: SGHTA and FQGNSA. V was clipped by 6 bases and J by 3 bases, with 15 bases between them. The CDR3 here is CASSEGESGKNIQYF. DNA of the CDR3: TGTGCCAGCAGTGAAGGGGAAAGTGGCAAAAACATTCAGTACTTC.

As regards this clone: Other DNA sequences within the sample encode an identical CDR3. V usage is TRBV6-1 and J usage is TRBJ1-4; 7 bases map to TRBD1. This CDR3 has 14 amino acids. The germline gives CDR1 MNHNS, CDR2 SASEGT. With 3 bases clipped from V and 5 bases from J, the junction kept 3 bases outside the gene matches. CDR3 sequence: CASSERGRNEKLFF. In nucleotides, the CDR3 is TGTGCCAGCAGTGAGAGGGGGCGAAATGAAAAACTGTTTTTT.

This clone was seen only a few times. The chain couples TRBV7-2 to TRBJ2-3, with D tentatively TRBD2 (5 bases). V was pared by 3 bases and J by 3 bases, with 10 bases between. This CDR3 comprises 14 residues. CDR1 is SGHTA, CDR2 FQGNSA, per germline. This CDR3 reads CASSLGVRTDTQYF. The CDR3 DNA follows: TGTGCCAGCAGCTTGGGAGTTAGGACAGATACGCAGTATTTT.

With respect to this clone: A far larger clone is only one base removed, so a read error is likely. The rearrangement joins TRBV5-4 to TRBJ2-1; D may correspond to TRBD1 or TRBD2 (6 bases each). The CDR3 is 13 residues long. The V end was cut by 3 bases, the J end by 9 bases, with 13 bases between. The germline V gene encodes CDR1 SGHNT and CDR2 YYREEE (reference sequence). CDR3 sequence: CASSWVGGGEQFF. The CDR3 region has the DNA TGTGCCAGCAGCTGGGTGGGGGGCGGTGAGCAGTTCTTC. Filled out from reference TRBV5-4 and TRBJ2-1, the complete variable domain reads ETGVTQSPTHLIKTRGQQVTLRCSSQSGHNTVSWYQQALGQGPQFIFQYYREEENGRGNFPPRFSGLQFPNYSSELNVNALELDDSALYLCASSWVGGGEQFFGPGTRLTVL.

This rearrangement joins TRBV11-3 to TRBJ2-3; D call uncertain. The germline V gene encodes CDR1 SGHNT and CDR2 YENEEA. Trimming left V 7 bases short and J 9 bases short, with 17 bases between. This CDR3 spans 13 amino acids. In DNA form, the CDR3 reads TGTGCCAGCACCCCCGATCGAACTACAACGCAGTATTTT. Encoded protein: CASTPDRTTTQYF.

In this sample, this clone turned up a few times. The CDR3 loop is CASMRAVGTGELFF. CDR3 sequence (DNA): TGTGCCAGCATGAGAGCCGTGGGGACCGGGGAGCTGTTTTTT. This chain joins TRBV7-2 and TRBJ2-2; D is unresolved. The ends were cut back, 7 bases at V and 5 bases at J, with 14 bases in the middle. This CDR3 is built from 14 residues. Germline-derived CDR1 and CDR2 are SGHTA and FQGNSA.

The genes are TRBV5-6 and TRBJ2-4, with unresolved D. Germline lookup yields CDR1 SGHDT and CDR2 YYEEEE. This CDR3 has 14 amino acids. V was clipped by 3 bases and J by 6 bases, with 13 bases between them. CDR3 residues: CASSSRWQANIQYF. The CDR3 nucleotides are TGTGCCAGCAGCTCCAGATGGCAGGCAAACATTCAGTACTTC.

On this clone itself: Its ends do not fully match the called genes, so a read error is possible. This specimen includes other DNA sequences encoding the same CDR3. CDR3 amino acids: CASLGTAKNIQYF. In DNA, the CDR3 is TGCGCCAGCCTAGGGACGGCCAAAAACATTCAGTACTTC. The V and J genes are TRBV2 and TRBJ2-4, with D perhaps matching TRBD1 or TRBD2 (5 bases each). The CDR3 covers 13 residues. Germline V lookup: CDR1 SNHLY, CDR2 FYNNEI.

This clone has only a few counts. The junction does not match germline at one end; this may be a read error. This sequence joins TRBV9 and TRBJ2-1, with TRBD2 matching 7 bases. CDR1 and CDR2 (germline): SGDLS, YYNGEE. CDR3 length: 13 residues. CDR3 amino acids: CASSVAISGPPVF. The CDR3 DNA follows: TGTGCCAGCAGCGTAGCTATTAGCGGGCCCCCGGTCTTC.

This clone was detected only a few times. The chain has TRBV14 and TRBJ1-2, with TRBD1 matching over 9 bases. This CDR3 is 14 amino acids long. V trimming: 5 bases; J trimming: 2 bases; junction bases outside the gene matches: 3. Per germline, CDR1 SGHDN and CDR2 FVKESK. CDR3 DNA sequence: TGTGCCAGCAGCTCGACAGGGGGAAACTATGGCTACACCTTC. This encodes CASSSTGGNYGYTF.

This clone was detected only a few times. The rearrangement links TRBV7-3 to TRBJ2-3; 8 nucleotides match TRBD2. With V trimmed by 0 bases and J by 3 bases, 14 bases remained unmatched. CDR3 length: 19 residues. The V gene's germline CDR1 is SGHTA and CDR2 FQGTGA. DNA of the CDR3: TGTGCCAGCAGCTTAACGACGTATGCGGACGGGAGGGGGACAGATACGCAGTATTTT. Translating gives CASSLTTYADGRGTDTQYF.

This clone was counted many times. The V call is TRBV28, the J call TRBJ2-5, with 10 bases identical to TRBD1. The CDR3 is 13 residues long. Germline V CDR1 and CDR2: MDHEN, SYDVKM. J gave up 7 bases and V 6 bases, and 5 bases lay outside the gene matches. CDR3 amino acids: CASSSRDRGTQYF. As DNA, the CDR3 is TGTGCCAGCAGCTCACGGGACAGGGGGACCCAGTACTTC.

The CDR3 DNA follows: TGCGCCAGCAGCAGTACTATAGGGGAAAAACTGTTTTTT. It yields the protein CASSSTIGEKLFF. The V gene is TRBV5-1, the J gene TRBJ1-4; D is undetermined. The germline V gene has CDR1 SGHRS and CDR2 YFSETQ. V lost 4 bases and J lost 8, with 12 bases in between. This CDR3 is 13 amino acids long.

This clone turned up a few times. This chain uses TRBV6-1 with TRBJ2-7; D unclear. CDR3 length equals 12 residues. Trimming removed 5 bases from V and 2 bases from J, with 7 bases in between. Germline assignment: CDR1 MNHNS and CDR2 SASEGT. The CDR3 spells CASSITTYEQYV. CDR3 coding DNA: TGTGCCAGCAGTATCACCACCTACGAGCAGTACGTC.

This chain joins TRBV6-6 and TRBJ1-5; no reliable D call. The V end was cut by 10 bases, the J end by 3 bases, with 16 bases between. The CDR3 totals 14 residues. Germline assignment: CDR1 MNHNY and CDR2 SVGAGI (reference sequence). The CDR3 region is CATLNSGLNQPQHF. The DNA of the CDR3 is TGTGCCACGTTAAACAGCGGGCTCAATCAGCCCCAGCATTTT.

The rearrangement joins TRBV11-2 to TRBJ1-1; D unresolved. The CDR3 length is 15 residues. V shed 0 bases and J shed 3 bases, with 11 bases lying between them. CDR1 is SGHAT and CDR2 is FQNNGV in the germline V gene. Here the CDR3 reads CASSLDQTPYTEAFF. The CDR3 nucleotides read TGTGCCAGCAGCTTAGATCAGACACCCTACACTGAAGCTTTCTTT. Combining the CDR3 with reference TRBV11-2 and TRBJ1-1 gives the whole variable domain EAGVAQSPRYKIIEKRQSVAFWCNPISGHATLYWYQQILGQGPKLLIQFQNNGVVDDSQLPKDRFSAERLKGVDSTLKIQPAKLEDSAVYLCASSLDQTPYTEAFFGQGTRLTVV.

The table lists this clone with many counts. The chain joins TRBV7-9 to TRBJ2-3, with D perhaps assigned TRBD1 or TRBD2 (5 bases each). The V end lost 3 bases, the J end lost 1 base, and 11 bases lay between the germline ends. In germline, CDR1 is SEHNR, CDR2 FQNEAQ (reference sequence). CDR3 length equals 15 residues. The CDR3 bases are TGTGCCAGCAGCTTCGGTGGGGACGGCACAGATACGCAGTATTTT. Amino acids: CASSFGGDGTDTQYF.

This chain connects TRBV10-3 to TRBJ2-3; 8 bases align to TRBD2. The CDR3 runs to 15 residues. V lost 6 bases and J lost 3; bases outside the gene matches: 8. CDR1 is ENHRY, CDR2 SYGVKD, per germline. The chain's CDR3 is CAIRVAGSLTDTQYF. Written as DNA, the CDR3 is TGTGCCATCAGAGTAGCGGGGAGCTTGACAGATACGCAGTATTTT.

The chain combines TRBV7-2 with TRBJ2-5; 9 bases are a match to TRBD1. Unmatched junction bases numbered 6, after V lost 5 bases and J lost 5 bases. This CDR3 spans 14 amino acids. Germline V gene data show CDR1 as SGHTA and CDR2 as FQGNSA. Written as DNA, the CDR3 is TGTGCCAGCAGCCCAGGGACAGGGCTGGAGACCCAGTACTTC. Its protein is CASSPGTGLETQYF.

The V call is TRBV19, the J call TRBJ1-6; D gene ambiguous. Germline V gene data show CDR1 as LNHDA and CDR2 as SQIVND (reference sequence). V gave up 6 bases and J gave up 3 bases, with 9 bases separating them. The CDR3 spans 14 residues. CDR3 DNA: TGTGCCAGTAGGGCGCGGGGCTATAATTCACCCCTCCACTTT. Translating it yields CASRARGYNSPLHF.

This clone was counted a single time. DNA of the CDR3: TGTGCCTGGAGTGGGGAGGCAGTTAATAATTCACCCCTCCACTTT. Its translation is CAWSGEAVNNSPLHF. The rearrangement links TRBV30 to TRBJ1-6; no clear D. Germline CDR1 and CDR2: GTSNPN and SVGIG (reference sequence). Between the trimmed V and J ends, which lost 1 base and 5 bases, there was a span of 12 bases. The CDR3 has 15 residues.